What follows are 16 T cell receptor beta chains derived from one specimen sequenced in a study of control samples from healthy donors and cancer patients. TCRdb's table, derived via immunoSEQ multiplex PCR, lists solely in-frame clones and lacks some. Of some 130,000 clones in the sample, about 91% are singletons; the top ten hold about 3.2%. The sequencing sample was made of blood. The receptors derive from a man aged 35 to 55 in good health.

The chain carries TRBV3-1 (or the pseudogene TRBV3-2) and TRBJ2-3; 8 nucleotides align to TRBD2. This CDR3 has 14 amino acids. The J segment lost 0 bases and the V segment lost 7 bases, leaving 3 bases of the junction unmatched. Looked up from germline, CDR1 is LGHDT and CDR2 is YNNKEL (reference sequence). CDR3 in DNA: TGTGCCAGCAAGCAGCGGGGGAGCACAGATACGCAGTATTTT. This encodes CASKQRGSTDTQYF.

The genes are TRBV30 and TRBJ1-5; D not certain. Germline lookup yields CDR1 GTSNPN and CDR2 SVGIG (reference sequence). The germline V and J ends were trimmed by 2 bases and 6 bases, with 14 bases remaining between them. CDR3 length equals 14 residues. CDR3 sequence reads: CAWSMGGRSQPQHF. In nucleotides, the CDR3 is TGTGCCTGGAGTATGGGCGGTCGAAGTCAGCCCCAGCATTTT.

The chain links TRBV7-9 to TRBJ2-7; 9 nucleotides match TRBD1. CDR1 is SEHNR and CDR2 is FQNEAQ in the germline V gene (reference sequence). CDR3 length: 16 amino acids. V gave up 5 bases and J gave up 2 bases; unmatched junction bases: 10. The CDR3 DNA sequence: TGTGCCAGCAGCCCCAGGGACAGGGTAAACGCCTACGAGCAGTACTTC. The encoded protein is CASSPRDRVNAYEQYF.

The chain couples TRBV7-2 to TRBJ2-2; D ambiguous. The CDR3 covers 12 residues. Germline-derived CDR1 and CDR2 are SGHTA and FQGNSA. V dropped 4 bases and J dropped 3 bases, with 3 bases sitting between them. For the CDR3, the DNA is TGTGCCAGCAGCTCCGACACCGGGGAGCTGTTTTTT. Translated, it gives CASSSDTGELFF.

The chain carries TRBV6-5 and TRBJ2-7; maybe TRBD1 (5 bases). Germline CDR1 reads MNHEY; CDR2 reads SVGAGI. Trimming left V 2 bases short and J 6 bases short, with 11 bases between. This CDR3 has 13 amino acids. The CDR3 loop is CASSYQGLGEQYF. Here the CDR3 DNA reads TGTGCCAGCAGTTACCAGGGTCTGGGCGAGCAGTACTTC.

V and J are TRBV5-1 and TRBJ2-1, with 13 bases identical to TRBD2. J lost 10 bases, V lost 4 bases, and 8 bases had no gene match. Per germline, CDR1 SGHRS and CDR2 YFSETQ. This CDR3 comprises 15 residues. The CDR3 DNA reads TGCGCCAGCAGCATCACCGGGACTAGCGGGGAAGAGCAGTTCTTC. This encodes CASSITGTSGEEQFF.

The chain links TRBV10-3 to TRBJ1-1; a weak D match, TRBD1 (6 bases). This CDR3 is built from 15 residues. Germline V gives CDR1 ENHRY, CDR2 SYGVKD. Trimming stripped 3 bases from V and 6 bases from J, with 17 bases between. The CDR3 sequence: CAISELSGAIAEAFF. The CDR3 nucleotides are TGTGCCATCAGTGAACTTTCGGGGGCAATCGCTGAAGCTTTCTTT.

This chain uses TRBV7-3 with TRBJ2-3; 16 bases match TRBD2. Trimming took 5 bases from V and 7 from J; bases not matched to a gene: 6. The length of the CDR3 is 16 residues. Germline V gene data show CDR1 as SGHTA and CDR2 as FQGTGA. DNA for the CDR3: TGTGCCAGCAGCCTCGGGACTAGCGGGGGGGCAAATACGCAGTATTTT. It specifies CASSLGTSGGANTQYF.

The gene calls are TRBV25-1 and TRBJ2-7, with D possibly being TRBD1 (6 bases). The CDR3 is 15 residues long. Trimming pared 3 bases from V and 4 bases from J, leaving 16 bases between. CDR1 and CDR2 from the germline V gene are MGHDK and SYGVNS. CDR3 loop: CASSEGDRKNYEQYF. The CDR3 coding sequence is TGTGCCAGCAGTGAGGGAGACAGGAAGAATTACGAGCAGTACTTC.

The V gene is TRBV9, the J gene TRBJ2-1; 12 bases are a match to TRBD2. The CDR3 consists of 15 residues. Trimming at V came to 4 bases and at J to 10 bases, leaving 9 bases not matched to a gene. Germline lookup yields CDR1 SGDLS and CDR2 YYNGEE. The CDR3 protein is CASSLRLAGVQEQFF. CDR3 in DNA: TGTGCCAGCAGCCTGAGACTAGCGGGGGTTCAGGAGCAGTTCTTC.

The chain employs TRBV30 and TRBJ1-1, with TRBD1 matching over 12 bases. Germline assignment: CDR1 GTSNPN and CDR2 SVGIG (reference sequence). The CDR3 sequence is 14 residues long. CDR3 DNA: TGTGCAGCCTGGGACAGGGGGCGCGGGACTGAAGCTTTCTTT. Residues: CAAWDRGRGTEAFF.

This clone was picked up a small number of times. V usage is TRBV14 and J usage is TRBJ1-1; D gene uncertain. The germline V and J ends were trimmed by 4 bases and 3 bases, with 18 bases remaining between them. Per germline, CDR1 SGHDN and CDR2 FVKESK. This CDR3 comprises 16 residues. The CDR3 is CASSLGGGWRYTEAFF. CDR3 bases: TGTGCCAGCAGCCTCGGCGGTGGCTGGAGGTACACTGAAGCTTTCTTT.

This chain connects TRBV7-2 to TRBJ1-1, with D perhaps matching TRBD1 (6 bases). V was clipped by 6 bases and J by 7 bases, with 18 bases between them. The germline V gene has CDR1 SGHTA and CDR2 FQGNSA. The CDR3 is 14 residues long. The CDR3 loop is CASRPNRDWGEAFF. The CDR3 region has the DNA TGTGCCAGCAGGCCGAACAGGGATTGGGGTGAAGCTTTCTTT.

The chain carries TRBV7-3 and TRBJ2-1; weak D call: TRBD2 (6 bases). CDR3 length equals 14 residues. The V gene lost 4 bases and the J gene lost 4 bases, with 11 bases spanning the gap. Germline CDR1 and CDR2: SGHTA and FQGTGA. For the CDR3, the DNA is TGTGCCAGCAGCTCTACCGGGACTTACAATGAGCAGTTCTTC. This encodes CASSSTGTYNEQFF.

The V call is TRBV27, the J call TRBJ2-6, with D perhaps given as TRBD1 or TRBD2 (6 bases each). Trimming pared 4 bases from V and 0 bases from J, leaving 16 bases between. Germline V gene sequence: CDR1 MNHEY, CDR2 SMNVEV (reference sequence). The CDR3 contains 18 residues. CDR3 DNA: TGTGCCAGCAGTTCCCCTAGGGGGGTATCCTCTGGGGCCAACGTCCTGACTTTC. Its protein is CASSSPRGVSSGANVLTF. Together with reference TRBV27 and TRBJ2-6, the CDR3 gives the full variable domain: EAQVTQNPRYLITVTGKKLTVTCSQNMNHEYMSWYRQDPGLGLRQIYYSMNVEVTDKGDVPEGYKVSRKEKRNFPLILESPSPNQTSLYFCASSSPRGVSSGANVLTFGAGSRLTVL.

The chain recombines TRBV7-8 with TRBJ2-3; 9 nucleotides match TRBD1. V dropped 0 bases and J dropped 9; count of bases not matched to a gene: 1. CDR3 length equals 13 residues. Germline CDR1 SGHVS, CDR2 FQNEAQ. DNA for the CDR3: TGTGCCAGCAGCTTAGCCGGGACAGGGACGCAGTATTTT. Its protein is CASSLAGTGTQYF.